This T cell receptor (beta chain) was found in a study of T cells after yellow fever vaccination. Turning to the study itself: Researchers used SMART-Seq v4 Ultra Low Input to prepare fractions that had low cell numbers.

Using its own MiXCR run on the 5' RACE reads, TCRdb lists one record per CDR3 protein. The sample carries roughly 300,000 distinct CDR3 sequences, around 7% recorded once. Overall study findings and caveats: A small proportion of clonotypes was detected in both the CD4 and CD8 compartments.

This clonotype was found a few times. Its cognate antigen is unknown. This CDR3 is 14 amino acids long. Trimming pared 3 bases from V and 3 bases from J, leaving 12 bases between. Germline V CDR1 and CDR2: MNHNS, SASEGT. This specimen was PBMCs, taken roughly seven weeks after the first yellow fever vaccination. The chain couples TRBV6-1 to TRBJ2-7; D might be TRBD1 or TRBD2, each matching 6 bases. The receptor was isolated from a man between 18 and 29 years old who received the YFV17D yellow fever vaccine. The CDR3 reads CASSEGGAVYEQYF. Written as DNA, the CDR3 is TGTGCCAGCAGTGAGGGGGGCGCGGTCTACGAGCAGTACTTC.